The sequence of this TCR beta chain was determined in a study of T cell changes during pregnancy in multiple sclerosis. Germline V gives CDR1 LNHDA, CDR2 SQIVND (reference sequence). The CDR3 has 16 amino acids. The V and J ends lost 2 bases and 0 bases, in that order; junction bases with no gene match: 4. Sequencing was performed with immunoSEQ multiplex PCR; in TCRdb, only in-frame clones are kept and a portion is missing. The sample comprises tens of thousands of clones, around nine tenths of which are singletons, and under 3.5% rests with the top ten. This sample comprised CD8+ T cells from peripheral blood mononuclear cells, obtained before pregnancy. The chain uses TRBV19 and TRBJ2-1, with 7 bases fitting TRBD1. The TCR was taken from a female donor with multiple sclerosis, enrolled in a pregnancy study. The CDR3 protein is CASSITGAPSYNEQFF. For the CDR3, the DNA is TGTGCCAGTAGTATAACAGGGGCCCCCTCCTACAATGAGCAGTTCTTC.